What follows are 17 T cell receptor beta chains derived from one specimen sequenced in a study of blood T cell repertoires in COVID-19. The protocol was immunoSEQ multiplex PCR, while the TCRdb copy is restricted to in-frame clones and leaves out a portion. The sample carries over 120,000 clones, around 90% recorded once. The material sequenced was peripheral blood. These receptors came from a woman between 45 and 65 years old with acute or convalescent COVID-19.

As DNA, the CDR3 is TGCGCCAGCAGCCAAACCGGACAGGTTAGCAATCAGCCCCAGCATTTT. Its protein product is CASSQTGQVSNQPQHF. This chain connects TRBV4-1 to TRBJ1-5, with 7 positions matching TRBD1. The CDR3 is 16 amino acids. After removal of 2 bases from V and 0 bases from J, the junction contained 4 bases not matched to a gene. Germline V CDR1 and CDR2: MGHRA, YSYEKL.

A single count supports this clone. The chain combines TRBV6-5 with TRBJ2-2, with D perhaps matching TRBD1 (6 bases). V gave up 0 bases and J gave up 6 bases, with 14 bases separating them. This CDR3 is built from 16 residues. Germline CDR1 MNHEY, CDR2 SVGAGI. DNA of the CDR3: TGTGCCAGCAGTTACTCGGTGGGGGCTCCAGCCGGGGAGCTGTTTTTT. Protein sequence: CASSYSVGAPAGELFF.

The chain links TRBV3-1 (or the pseudogene TRBV3-2) to TRBJ2-5, with D perhaps TRBD1 (6 bases). The ends were cut back, 8 bases at V and 1 base at J, with 11 bases in the middle. The CDR3 is made up of 13 amino acids. In germline, CDR1 is LGHDT, CDR2 YNNKEL (reference sequence). CDR3 protein: CASSFRGQETQYF. The CDR3 DNA reads TGTGCCAGCTCTTTCAGGGGCCAAGAGACCCAGTACTTC.

This clone was seen only once. This rearrangement joins TRBV2 to TRBJ2-5, with TRBD2 matching over 11 bases. With V trimmed by 4 bases and J by 0 bases, 1 base remained unmatched. The germline V gene encodes CDR1 SNHLY and CDR2 FYNNEI. The CDR3 totals 15 residues. CDR3 region: CASSGLAGYQETQYF. CDR3 nucleotides: TGTGCCAGCAGTGGACTAGCGGGATACCAAGAGACCCAGTACTTC. The whole variable domain, filled in from reference TRBV2 and TRBJ2-5, reads EPEVTQTPSHQVTQMGQEVILRCVPISNHLYFYWYRQILGQKVEFLVSFYNNEISEKSEIFDDQFSVERPDGSNFTLKIRSTKLEDSAMYFCASSGLAGYQETQYFGPGTRLLVL.

The V gene is TRBV30, the J gene TRBJ2-7; the D gene is possibly TRBD2 (6 bases). This CDR3 has 11 amino acids. The ends were cut back, 4 bases at V and 2 bases at J, with 6 bases in the middle. Germline loops: CDR1 GTSNPN, CDR2 SVGIG (reference sequence). This chain's CDR3 is CAWTGAYEQYF. The CDR3 coding sequence is TGTGCCTGGACGGGGGCCTACGAGCAGTACTTC.

There are a few counts of this clone. The chain uses TRBV9 and TRBJ2-1; a possible D gene is TRBD2 (6 bases). V was shortened by 4 bases and J by 5 bases, with 19 bases between the two germline ends. Germline values: CDR1 SGDLS, CDR2 YYNGEE. CDR3 length: 16 amino acids. The CDR3 here is CASSQRLEDWHNEQFF. The CDR3 DNA reads TGTGCCAGCAGCCAAAGACTAGAAGATTGGCACAATGAGCAGTTCTTC.

The J gene is TRBJ1-5, the V gene TRBV7-8, with 9 bases identical to TRBD1. The germline CDR1 and CDR2 sequences are SGHVS and FQNEAQ. This CDR3 is built from 16 residues. Trimming at V came to 5 bases and at J to 4 bases, leaving 9 bases not matched to a gene. The CDR3: CASSIFGTGKNQPQHF. The CDR3 DNA is TGTGCCAGCAGCATCTTCGGGACAGGGAAAAATCAGCCCCAGCATTTT.

The chain joins TRBV3-1 (or the pseudogene TRBV3-2) to TRBJ1-1; tentatively, D is TRBD1 (5 bases). There are 14 residues in the CDR3. Germline lookup yields CDR1 LGHDT and CDR2 YNNKEL (reference sequence). Deletions cut 4 bases from V and 5 bases from J, with 14 bases between. The CDR3 bases are TGTGCCAGCAGCCCCTCCCGGGGGGGGACTGAAGCTTTCTTT. It yields the protein CASSPSRGGTEAFF.

V usage is TRBV11-2 and J usage is TRBJ1-1; D unresolved. V was cut by 5 bases and J by 11 bases, with 15 bases left in between. This CDR3 has 12 amino acids. In germline, CDR1 is SGHAT, CDR2 FQNNGV. CDR3 nucleotide sequence: TGTGCCAGCAGCCCCGGGGTGAGAGGTGCTTTCTTT. Translated, it gives CASSPGVRGAFF.

The rearrangement uses TRBV4-2 and TRBJ2-1; TRBD2 matches at 9 bases. Germline CDR1 reads LGHNA; CDR2 reads YNFKEQ. The trim removed 3 bases at V and 1 base at J, leaving 13 bases unmatched. CDR3 length: 19 amino acids. CDR3 sequence (DNA): TGTGCCAGCAGCCAGCCGGGACTAGCTGTTTTCGGGTCCTACAATGAGCAGTTCTTC. This translates into CASSQPGLAVFGSYNEQFF.

The chain links TRBV19 to TRBJ2-1; D may be TRBD1 (6 bases). Germline lookup yields CDR1 LNHDA and CDR2 SQIVND (reference sequence). The V gene lost 3 bases and the J gene lost 4 bases, with 10 bases spanning the gap. The CDR3 has 14 amino acids. The CDR3 region has the DNA TGTGCCAGTAGTATCCTACAGGGTTACAATGAGCAGTTCTTC. This sequence encodes CASSILQGYNEQFF. Looking up the rest from reference TRBV19 and TRBJ2-1 gives the full variable domain: DGGITQSPKYLFRKEGQNVTLSCEQNLNHDAMYWYRQDPGQGLRLIYYSQIVNDFQKGDIAEGYSVSREKKESFPLTVTSAQKNPTAFYLCASSILQGYNEQFFGPGTRLTVL.

In this sample, this clone turned up once. The chain links TRBV13 to TRBJ2-1, with D uncertain. CDR3 length: 13 residues. Trimming removed 0 bases at V and 10 bases at J, with 10 bases between. The V gene's germline CDR1 is PRHDT and CDR2 FYEKMQ (reference sequence). For the CDR3, the DNA is TGTGCCAGCAGCTTAGGACAGCCGAGCGAGCAGTTCTTC. This translates into CASSLGQPSEQFF.

The genes are TRBV7-9 and TRBJ1-2; D not resolved. Germline V gene data show CDR1 as SEHNR and CDR2 as FQNEAQ (reference sequence). The V and J ends lost 7 bases and 10 bases respectively, with 13 bases between them. The CDR3 has 11 amino acids. The DNA of the CDR3 is TGTGCCAGCACCCCCGGCGGAGCCTACACCTTC. Protein: CASTPGGAYTF.

The chain combines TRBV30 with TRBJ1-2, with D unclear. The CDR3 has 12 amino acids. The V gene lost 0 bases and the J gene lost 5 bases, with 7 bases spanning the gap. The germline V gene encodes CDR1 GTSNPN and CDR2 SVGIG (reference sequence). The CDR3 nucleotides read TGTGCCTGGAGTGTAGGAGTATATGGCTACACCTTC. Residues: CAWSVGVYGYTF.

This chain joins TRBV30 and TRBJ1-2; D is unresolved. The V end lost 0 bases, the J end lost 2 bases, and 7 bases lay between the germline ends. This CDR3 has 13 residues. Looked up from germline, CDR1 is GTSNPN and CDR2 is SVGIG (reference sequence). The CDR3 nucleotides read TGTGCCTGGAGTGTAAGAGGGAACTATGGCTACACCTTC. This codes for CAWSVRGNYGYTF.

The J gene is TRBJ2-3, the V gene TRBV3-1 (or the pseudogene TRBV3-2), with 9 nucleotides matching TRBD2. The ends lost 3 bases at V and 1 base at J; junction bases unmatched: 11. Germline CDR1 and CDR2: LGHDT and YNNKEL (reference sequence). This CDR3 region has 18 residues. The CDR3 DNA reads TGTGCCAGCAGCCACCACGCAACTATAGCGGGAGGCACAGATACGCAGTATTTT. Encoded protein: CASSHHATIAGGTDTQYF.

This chain uses TRBV5-6 with TRBJ2-7, with 11 positions matching TRBD1. The trim removed 3 bases at V and 6 bases at J, leaving 2 bases unmatched. The CDR3 has 13 amino acids. The V gene's germline CDR1 is SGHDT and CDR2 YYEEEE. The CDR3 reads CASSYGTGGEQYF. Here the CDR3 DNA reads TGTGCCAGCAGCTACGGGACAGGGGGCGAGCAGTACTTC.